This T cell receptor (beta chain) was captured in a study of CD4 T cells in relation to SARS-CoV-2 and coronaviruses. Overall study: Patient ages ranged from 21 to 72, median 38. The restricting HLA molecule for shared crossreactive spike epitopes was mapped. Study-level results: Culture-expanded clones reflect memory recall rather than primary priming during culture.

Naive and memory CD4+ T cells came from enriched cryopreserved PBMCs. The table came from immunoSEQ multiplex PCR; TCRdb's copy has only in-frame clones and leaves some out. In the table there are some 35,000 clones, approximately 86% of which are singletons. A note on this clone: The antigen remains undetermined.

The CDR3 loop spans 13 amino acids. Germline values: CDR1 SGDLS, CDR2 YYNGEE. V lost 0 bases and J 11 bases, leaving 12 bases between the germline ends. Sequenced: naive CD4+ T cells from PBMCs, cultured in vitro. As to subset: naive CD4+ T cells isolated by negative enrichment. The receptor was isolated from an adult with COVID-19. J is TRBJ2-1 and V is TRBV9; D is undetermined. In DNA, the CDR3 is TGTGCCAGCAGCGTAGATACTCAGTGGAAGCAGTTCTTC. The encoded protein is CASSVDTQWKQFF.